A single sample gave rise to the 12 T cell receptor beta chains below, sequenced in a study of vaccination and CD4 T cells after COVID-19. TCRdb reanalysed the PCR reads using MiXCR and keeps one entry per CDR3 protein. The sample consists of 15,000 to 20,000 distinct CDR3 sequences, around 62% of them appearing once. Sample: CD4+ T cells from blood, taken before SARS-CoV-2 vaccination. Source of these receptors: a human donor who had recovered from COVID-19.

This chain uses TRBV20-1 with TRBJ1-1; possible D gene TRBD1, 5 bases. V was cut by 3 bases and J by 0 bases, with 17 bases left in between. This CDR3 region has 16 residues. Germline V gene data show CDR1 as DFQATT and CDR2 as SNEGSKA (reference sequence). For the CDR3, the DNA is TGCAGTGCTAGGCTACTCGGAGAGGGGATGAACACTGAAGCTTTCTTT. Its translation is CSARLLGEGMNTEAFF.

The CDR3 DNA sequence: TGTGCCAGCAGCTCGGGACAGGGGAATTCACCCCTCCACTTT. It encodes CASSSGQGNSPLHF. V usage is TRBV7-9 and J usage is TRBJ1-6; 10 bases align to TRBD1. With 4 bases clipped from V and 7 bases from J, the junction kept 1 base outside the gene matches. The germline V gene encodes CDR1 SEHNR and CDR2 FQNEAQ (reference sequence). CDR3 length: 14 amino acids.

The chain joins TRBV20-1 to TRBJ2-1; 13 bases map to TRBD2. Trimming at V came to 6 bases and at J to 3 bases, leaving 8 bases not matched to a gene. The CDR3 runs to 16 residues. Germline V CDR1 and CDR2: DFQATT, SNEGSKA (reference sequence). CDR3 nucleotides: TGCAGTGCCCAAAGACTAGCGGGAGGTGTCTACAATGAGCAGTTCTTC. Its protein product is CSAQRLAGGVYNEQFF.

This rearrangement joins TRBV2 to TRBJ1-5, with TRBD1 identical over 7 bases. This CDR3 region has 15 residues. With 8 bases clipped from V and 0 bases from J, the junction kept 7 bases outside the gene matches. Germline lookup yields CDR1 SNHLY and CDR2 FYNNEI. Written as DNA, the CDR3 is TGTGCCAGCGGGGGGACAGTCAATAGCAATCAGCCCCAGCATTTT. Translation: CASGGTVNSNQPQHF. Using reference TRBV2 and TRBJ1-5 for the parts outside the CDR3, the full variable domain is EPEVTQTPSHQVTQMGQEVILRCVPISNHLYFYWYRQILGQKVEFLVSFYNNEISEKSEIFDDQFSVERPDGSNFTLKIRSTKLEDSAMYFCASGGTVNSNQPQHFGDGTRLSIL.

The V call is TRBV7-8, the J call TRBJ1-5, with D unresolved. The CDR3 is 15 amino acids. V was pared by 3 bases and J by 0 bases, with 9 bases between. Per germline, CDR1 SGHVS and CDR2 FQNEAQ. CDR3 bases: TGTGCCAGCAGCTTGGTTGGGAATAGCAATCAGCCCCAGCATTTT. Translated, it gives CASSLVGNSNQPQHF.

This clonotype was detected a few times. The chain is built from TRBV19 and TRBJ1-5, with TRBD1 matching 12 bases. Per germline, CDR1 LNHDA and CDR2 SQIVND (reference sequence). The CDR3 spans 15 residues. Unmatched junction bases numbered 6, after V lost 10 bases and J lost 2 bases. The CDR3 sequence is CATRDRGRGNQPQHF. The DNA of the CDR3 is TGTGCCACCCGGGACAGGGGGCGCGGCAATCAGCCCCAGCATTTT. The variable domain in full, completed from reference TRBV19 and TRBJ1-5, reads DGGITQSPKYLFRKEGQNVTLSCEQNLNHDAMYWYRQDPGQGLRLIYYSQIVNDFQKGDIAEGYSVSREKKESFPLTVTSAQKNPTAFYLCATRDRGRGNQPQHFGDGTRLSIL.

This clonotype showed up just a few times. The chain links TRBV6-2 or TRBV6-3 to TRBJ2-7; perhaps TRBD2 as D (6 bases). Germline CDR1 is MNHEY and CDR2 is SVGEGT. V was cut by 7 bases and J by 3 bases, with 16 bases left in between. The length of the CDR3 is 14 residues. The CDR3, as DNA: TGTGCCAGCAAAAGTTGGGGAGGCCTCTACGAGCAGTACTTC. Protein product: CASKSWGGLYEQYF.

The J gene is TRBJ1-2, the V gene TRBV7-2; no clear D. With 1 base removed from V and 8 bases from J, the gap between germline ends came to 17 bases. Germline V gene sequence: CDR1 SGHTA, CDR2 FQGNSA. The CDR3 is 15 amino acids. For the CDR3, the DNA is TGTGCCAGCAGCTTAGAGTTATCAGGACGACGGGGCTACACCTTC. Translation: CASSLELSGRRGYTF.

The table lists this clonotype with a count of one. J is TRBJ2-1 and V is TRBV7-3; maybe TRBD2 (6 bases). V was cut by 5 bases and J by 5 bases, with 16 bases left in between. Germline values: CDR1 SGHTA, CDR2 FQGTGA. CDR3 length: 15 residues. CDR3 in amino acids: CASSRGGVPHNEQFF. As DNA, the CDR3 is TGTGCCAGCAGCCGAGGAGGGGTCCCCCACAATGAGCAGTTCTTC.

The chain links TRBV20-1 to TRBJ1-6; 7 bases fit TRBD1. The CDR3 runs 15 residues. J gave up 8 bases and V 3 bases, and 10 bases lay outside the gene matches. Germline CDR1 is DFQATT and CDR2 is SNEGSKA (reference sequence). In nucleotides, the CDR3 is TGCAGTGCTAGTGGCAGGGGGGCTTTCGATTCACCCCTCCACTTT. Protein sequence: CSASGRGAFDSPLHF.

This clonotype has only a few counts. The V and J genes are TRBV20-1 and TRBJ1-2, with D perhaps matching TRBD1 (6 bases). CDR3 length equals 14 residues. Trimming removed 6 bases at V and 5 bases at J, with 19 bases between. Looked up from germline, CDR1 is DFQATT and CDR2 is SNEGSKA (reference sequence). CDR3 protein: CSAVPILQGYGYTF. The CDR3 DNA sequence: TGCAGTGCAGTCCCTATACTACAGGGATATGGCTACACCTTC.

The chain couples TRBV20-1 to TRBJ2-7; TRBD2 matches at 13 bases. Germline-derived CDR1 and CDR2 are DFQATT and SNEGSKA (reference sequence). V lost 0 bases and J lost 4; bases outside the gene matches: 3. The CDR3 covers 15 residues. The CDR3 region has the DNA TGCAGTGCTAGAGATGGACTAGCGGGAGTTTACGAGCAGTACTTC. The encoded protein is CSARDGLAGVYEQYF.